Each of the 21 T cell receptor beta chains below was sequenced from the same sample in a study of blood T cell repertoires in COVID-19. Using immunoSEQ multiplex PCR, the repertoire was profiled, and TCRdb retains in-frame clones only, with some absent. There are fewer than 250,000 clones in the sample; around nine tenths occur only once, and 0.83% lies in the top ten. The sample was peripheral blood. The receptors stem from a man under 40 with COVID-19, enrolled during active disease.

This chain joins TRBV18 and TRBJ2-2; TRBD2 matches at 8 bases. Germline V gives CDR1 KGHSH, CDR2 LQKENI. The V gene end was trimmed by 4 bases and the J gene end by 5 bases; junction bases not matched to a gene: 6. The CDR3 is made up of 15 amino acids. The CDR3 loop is CASSLTGRGTGELFF. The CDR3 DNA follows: TGTGCCAGCTCACTCACCGGGAGGGGGACCGGGGAGCTGTTTTTT.

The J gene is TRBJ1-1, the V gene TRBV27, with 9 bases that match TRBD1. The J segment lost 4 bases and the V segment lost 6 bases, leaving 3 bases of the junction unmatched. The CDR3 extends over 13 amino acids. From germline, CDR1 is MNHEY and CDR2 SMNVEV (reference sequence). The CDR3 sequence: CASSQGQGTEAFF. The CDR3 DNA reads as TGTGCCAGCAGCCAGGGACAGGGCACTGAAGCTTTCTTT.

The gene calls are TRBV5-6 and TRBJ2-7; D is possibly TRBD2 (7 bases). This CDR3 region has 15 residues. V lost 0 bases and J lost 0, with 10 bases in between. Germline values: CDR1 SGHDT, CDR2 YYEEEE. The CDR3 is CASSLGRGLSYEQYF. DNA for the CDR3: TGTGCCAGCAGCTTGGGGCGGGGGCTCTCCTACGAGCAGTACTTC.

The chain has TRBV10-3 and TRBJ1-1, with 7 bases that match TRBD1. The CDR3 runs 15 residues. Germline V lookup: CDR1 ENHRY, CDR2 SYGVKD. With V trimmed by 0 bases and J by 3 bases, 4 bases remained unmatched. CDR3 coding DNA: TGTGCCATCAGTGAGTCAGGACAGGACTACACTGAAGCTTTCTTT. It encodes CAISESGQDYTEAFF.

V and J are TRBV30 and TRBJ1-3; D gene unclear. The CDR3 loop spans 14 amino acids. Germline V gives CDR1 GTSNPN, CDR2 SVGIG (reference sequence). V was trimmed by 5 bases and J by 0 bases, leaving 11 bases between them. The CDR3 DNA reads TGTGCCTGGGAAAAGCACTACTCTGGAAACACCATATATTTT. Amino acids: CAWEKHYSGNTIYF.

CDR3 loop: CATSRGGGEWDYEQYF. The CDR3 coding sequence is TGTGCCACCAGCAGAGGAGGCGGGGAGTGGGACTACGAGCAGTACTTC. The chain recombines TRBV15 with TRBJ2-7; possibly TRBD2 for D (6 bases). Germline V gives CDR1 LNHNV, CDR2 YYDKDF (reference sequence). V shed 1 base and J shed 3 bases, with 16 bases lying between them. CDR3 length: 16 amino acids.

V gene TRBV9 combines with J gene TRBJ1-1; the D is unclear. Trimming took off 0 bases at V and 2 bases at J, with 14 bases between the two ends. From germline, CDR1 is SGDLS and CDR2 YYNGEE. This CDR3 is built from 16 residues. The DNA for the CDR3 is TGTGCCAGCAGCGTAGGGAGCGGGTTGGTCAACACTGAAGCTTTCTTT. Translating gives CASSVGSGLVNTEAFF. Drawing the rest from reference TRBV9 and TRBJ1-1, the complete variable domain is DSGVTQTPKHLITATGQRVTLRCSPRSGDLSVYWYQQSLDQGLQFLIQYYNGEERAKGNILERFSAQQFPDLHSELNLSSLELGDSALYFCASSVGSGLVNTEAFFGQGTRLTVV.

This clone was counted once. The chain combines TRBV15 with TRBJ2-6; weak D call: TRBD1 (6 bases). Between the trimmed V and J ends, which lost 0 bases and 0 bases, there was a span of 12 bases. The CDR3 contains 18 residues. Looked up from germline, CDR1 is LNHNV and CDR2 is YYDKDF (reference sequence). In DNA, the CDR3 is TGTGCCACCAGCAGAGAATCGGGACACGTCTCTGGGGCCAACGTCCTGACTTTC. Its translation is CATSRESGHVSGANVLTF. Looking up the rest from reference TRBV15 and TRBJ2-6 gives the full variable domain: DAMVIQNPRYQVTQFGKPVTLSCSQTLNHNVMYWYQQKSSQAPKLLFHYYDKDFNNEADTPDNFQSRRPNTSFCFLDIRSPGLGDTAMYLCATSRESGHVSGANVLTFGAGSRLTVL.

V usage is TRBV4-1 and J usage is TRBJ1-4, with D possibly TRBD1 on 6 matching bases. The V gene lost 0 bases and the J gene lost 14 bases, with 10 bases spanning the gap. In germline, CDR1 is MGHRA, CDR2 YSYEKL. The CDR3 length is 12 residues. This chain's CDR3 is CASSQERGSLFF. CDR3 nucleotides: TGCGCCAGCAGCCAAGAAAGGGGGTCTCTGTTTTTT.

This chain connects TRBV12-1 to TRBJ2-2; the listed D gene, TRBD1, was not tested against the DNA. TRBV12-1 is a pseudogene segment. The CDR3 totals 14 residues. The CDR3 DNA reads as TGTGCCAGCAGCCCGGGACAGAACACCGGGGAGCTGTTTTTT. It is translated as CASSPGQNTGELFF.

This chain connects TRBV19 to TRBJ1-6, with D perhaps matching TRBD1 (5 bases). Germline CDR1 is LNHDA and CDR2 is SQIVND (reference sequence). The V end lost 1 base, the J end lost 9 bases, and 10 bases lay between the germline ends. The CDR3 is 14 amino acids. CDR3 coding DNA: TGTGCCAGTAGTATAGGGCAGGGCTCTTCACCCCTCCACTTT. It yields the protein CASSIGQGSSPLHF.

This CDR3 is CASSSTGFASGYTF. For the CDR3, the DNA is TGTGCCAGTAGTTCGACAGGGTTCGCTTCTGGCTACACCTTC. J is TRBJ1-2 and V is TRBV19, with 7 bases lining up with TRBD1. V was clipped by 5 bases and J by 7 bases; unmatched bases: 10. CDR3 length: 14 residues. Germline CDR1 LNHDA, CDR2 SQIVND (reference sequence).

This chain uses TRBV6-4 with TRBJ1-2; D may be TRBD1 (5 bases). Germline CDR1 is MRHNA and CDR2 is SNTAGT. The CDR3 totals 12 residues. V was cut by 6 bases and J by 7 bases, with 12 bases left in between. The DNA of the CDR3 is TGTGCCAGCAGCGATCGGGGGATTGGCTACACCTTC. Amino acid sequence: CASSDRGIGYTF.

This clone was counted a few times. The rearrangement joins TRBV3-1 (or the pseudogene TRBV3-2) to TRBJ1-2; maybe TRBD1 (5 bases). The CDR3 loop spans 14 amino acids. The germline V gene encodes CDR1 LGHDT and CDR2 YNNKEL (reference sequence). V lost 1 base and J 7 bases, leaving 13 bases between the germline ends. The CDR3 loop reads CASSQGRGSVGYTF. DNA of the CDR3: TGTGCCAGCAGCCAAGGGCGGGGGTCGGTTGGCTACACCTTC.

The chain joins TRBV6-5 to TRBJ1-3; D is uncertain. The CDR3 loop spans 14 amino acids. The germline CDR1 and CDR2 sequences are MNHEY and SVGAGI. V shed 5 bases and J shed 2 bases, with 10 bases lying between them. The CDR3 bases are TGTGCCAGCAGTACAGAAACAACTGGAAACACCATATATTTT. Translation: CASSTETTGNTIYF.

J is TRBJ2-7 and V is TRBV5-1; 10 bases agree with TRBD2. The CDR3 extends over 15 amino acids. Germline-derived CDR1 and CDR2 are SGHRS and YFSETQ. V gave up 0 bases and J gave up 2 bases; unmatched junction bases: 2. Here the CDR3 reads CASSLGAGGTYEQYF. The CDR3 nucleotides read TGCGCCAGCAGCTTGGGAGCGGGGGGGACCTACGAGCAGTACTTC.

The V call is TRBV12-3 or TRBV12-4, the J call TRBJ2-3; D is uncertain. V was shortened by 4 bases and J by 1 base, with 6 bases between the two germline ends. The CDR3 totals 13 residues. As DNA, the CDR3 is TGTGCCAGCAGTTCCAGGCGCACAGATACGCAGTATTTT. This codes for CASSSRRTDTQYF.

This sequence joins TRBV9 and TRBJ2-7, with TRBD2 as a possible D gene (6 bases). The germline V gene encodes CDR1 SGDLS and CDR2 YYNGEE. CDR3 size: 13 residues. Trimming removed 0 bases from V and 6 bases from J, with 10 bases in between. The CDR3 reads CASSVEEGTEQYF. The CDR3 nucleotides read TGTGCCAGCAGCGTAGAGGAGGGAACCGAGCAGTACTTC. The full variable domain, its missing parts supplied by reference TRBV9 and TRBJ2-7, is DSGVTQTPKHLITATGQRVTLRCSPRSGDLSVYWYQQSLDQGLQFLIQYYNGEERAKGNILERFSAQQFPDLHSELNLSSLELGDSALYFCASSVEEGTEQYFGPGTRLTVT.

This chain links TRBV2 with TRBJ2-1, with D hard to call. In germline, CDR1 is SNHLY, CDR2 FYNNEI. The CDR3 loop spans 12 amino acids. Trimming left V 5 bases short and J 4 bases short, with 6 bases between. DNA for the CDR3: TGTGCCAGCAGTAACTGGTACAATGAGCAGTTCTTC. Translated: CASSNWYNEQFF.

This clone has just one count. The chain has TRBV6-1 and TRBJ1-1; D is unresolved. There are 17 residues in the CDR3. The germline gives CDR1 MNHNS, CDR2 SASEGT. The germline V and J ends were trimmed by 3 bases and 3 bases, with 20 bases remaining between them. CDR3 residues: CASSEDLGQGRDTEAFF. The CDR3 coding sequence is TGTGCCAGCAGTGAGGATTTGGGCCAAGGAAGAGACACTGAAGCTTTCTTT.

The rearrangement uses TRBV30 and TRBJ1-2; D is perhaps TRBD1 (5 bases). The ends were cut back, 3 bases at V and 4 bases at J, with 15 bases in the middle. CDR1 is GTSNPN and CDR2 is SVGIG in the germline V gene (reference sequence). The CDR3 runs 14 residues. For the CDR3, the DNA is TGTGCCTGGAGGCCGGGGAGGGGACGCTATGGCTACACCTTC. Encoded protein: CAWRPGRGRYGYTF.